The text below deals with one T cell receptor beta chain. Its target is not known. The data were obtained in a study of beta chain features in type 1 diabetes. Overall study context: Healthy donors and patients had similar age, gender and cell yields. Whole-study findings and limits: For Type 1 diabetes patients, all four CD4+ subsets carried TCRB CDR3s that were moderately but significantly shorter. The VDJ junctions of type 1 diabetes patients carried fewer insertions and more deletions.

The authors reverse transcribed all of the isolated RNA, so sequencing captured expressed TCRB transcripts. Libraries were prepared by immunoSEQ multiplex PCR; TCRdb keeps only in-frame clonotypes and omits some of them. The sample comprises hundreds of thousands of clones, about 15% of which are singletons, and about 0.014% rests with the top ten. The CDR3 has 12 residues. CDR1 MDHEN and CDR2 SYDVKM come from the germline V gene. Trimming shortened V by 9 bases and J by 1 base, and 9 bases separated the two germline ends. The J gene is TRBJ2-5, the V gene TRBV28; tentative D call: TRBD1 (5 bases). The receptor was derived from a man younger than 35 with type 1 diabetes. The sequenced sample consisted of naive CD4+ T cells from blood. CDR3 sequence: CASTGLQETQYF. CDR3 nucleotide sequence: TGTGCCAGTACAGGTCTCCAAGAGACCCAGTACTTC.